The rows below give T cell receptor beta chains drawn from one sample of a study of Graves' ophthalmopathy and Graves' hyperthyroidism. Each CDR3 protein gets one entry after TCRdb re-called the multiplex PCR reads with MiXCR. The data show 350,000 to 450,000 distinct CDR3 sequences, around 20% seen once. Sequencing was done on a sample of peripheral blood. These receptors came from a woman aged 18-29 years with stable Graves' hyperthyroidism. CDR3s include the opening cysteine and the closing phenylalanine or tryptophan. The order of the fields is D gene, clone size, V gene, J gene, CDR3 protein, CDR3 DNA. A D gene is named only where the DNA matches it firmly. Clone sizes are given selectively: once, few, many, or a class where the clone is expanded.

D: NA; size: many; V: TRBV6-2/TRBV6-3; J: TRBJ2-7; CDR3: CASSYPRPFYEQYF; DNA: TGTGCCAGCAGTTATCCCCGACCCTTCTACGAGCAGTACTTC
D: TRBD1; size: NA; V: TRBV25-1; J: TRBJ1-6; CDR3: CASSQTGTGYNSPLHF; DNA: TGTGCCAGCAGCCAAACCGGGACAGGGTATAATTCACCCCTCCACTTT
D: NA; size: NA; V: TRBV6-2/TRBV6-3; J: TRBJ1-6; CDR3: CASSDSFNSPLHF; DNA: TGTGCCAGCAGTGACTCTTTTAACTCACCCCTCCACTTT
D: NA; size: few; V: TRBV30; J: TRBJ1-6; CDR3: CAWSPRRGYNSPLHF; DNA: TGTGCCTGGAGTCCCCGCCGAGGCTATAATTCACCCCTCCACTTT
D: TRBD1; size: many; V: TRBV6-1; J: TRBJ2-4; CDR3: CASSEGTGKNIQYF; DNA: TGTGCCAGCAGTGAAGGGACAGGCAAAAACATTCAGTACTTC
D: TRBD2; size: NA; V: TRBV6-5; J: TRBJ2-7; CDR3: CASSSRRGASYEQYF; DNA: TGTGCCAGCAGTTCACGGCGGGGGGCCTCCTACGAGCAGTACTTC
D: NA; size: many; V: TRBV29-1; J: TRBJ1-2; CDR3: CSVDLGAPFYGYTF; DNA: TGCAGCGTTGATCTCGGGGCCCCCTTCTATGGCTACACCTTC
D: NA; size: many; V: TRBV6-1; J: TRBJ1-1; CDR3: CASAPRDTEAFF; DNA: TGTGCCAGCGCCCCGCGAGACACTGAAGCTTTCTTT
D: TRBD2; size: many; V: TRBV28; J: TRBJ2-7; CDR3: CASNLMGGGLAGHEQYF; DNA: TGTGCCAGCAACTTAATGGGGGGGGGACTAGCGGGCCACGAGCAGTACTTC
D: NA; size: many; V: TRBV12-3/TRBV12-4; J: TRBJ2-2; CDR3: CATLLGAGELFF; DNA: TGTGCCACCCTCCTCGGAGCTGGGGAGCTGTTTTTT
D: TRBD1; size: many; V: TRBV12-3/TRBV12-4; J: TRBJ1-3; CDR3: CASTLDRVIGNTIYF; DNA: TGTGCCAGCACCCTTGACAGGGTGATTGGAAACACCATATATTTT
D: NA; size: few; V: TRBV12-3/TRBV12-4; J: TRBJ1-1; CDR3: CASSLTMTPGAEAFF; DNA: TGTGCCAGCAGTTTAACGATGACCCCTGGGGCTGAAGCTTTCTTT
D: NA; size: many; V: TRBV20-1; J: TRBJ2-7; CDR3: CSGQFGLWEQYF; DNA: TGCAGTGGCCAGTTTGGCTTGTGGGAGCAGTACTTC
D: NA; size: many; V: TRBV15; J: TRBJ2-7; CDR3: CATSRDQGDEQYF; DNA: TGTGCCACCAGCAGAGATCAGGGCGACGAGCAGTACTTC
D: TRBD2; size: NA; V: TRBV12-3/TRBV12-4; J: TRBJ2-5; CDR3: CASTGLAGDEETQYF; DNA: TGTGCCAGCACCGGACTAGCGGGAGACGAAGAGACCCAGTACTTC
D: NA; size: many; V: TRBV5-1; J: TRBJ1-1; CDR3: CASSPGWGEWTEAFF; DNA: TGCGCCAGCAGCCCGGGATGGGGTGAGTGGACTGAAGCTTTCTTT
D: NA; size: NA; V: TRBV30; J: TRBJ2-7; CDR3: CAWSQAIAREQYF; DNA: TGTGCCTGGAGTCAAGCCATCGCGCGCGAGCAGTACTTC
D: TRBD2; size: many; V: TRBV6-4; J: TRBJ2-5; CDR3: CTPVPASPVAGVETQYF; DNA: TGTACCCCTGTGCCAGCATCTCCGGTAGCGGGAGTTGAGACCCAGTACTTC
D: NA; size: few; V: TRBV5-1; J: TRBJ1-3; CDR3: CASSLSLSGGNTIYF; DNA: TGCGCCAGCAGCTTGTCGCTCTCGGGTGGAAACACCATATATTTT
D: NA; size: many; V: TRBV6-4; J: TRBJ2-4; CDR3: CASTARQRPTKNIQYF; DNA: TGTGCCAGCACCGCCCGTCAGCGCCCAACCAAAAACATTCAGTACTTC
D: TRBD2; size: NA; V: TRBV5-1; J: TRBJ2-7; CDR3: CASSHVAGPREQYF; DNA: TGCGCCAGCAGCCATGTAGCGGGGCCAAGAGAGCAGTACTTC
D: TRBD2; size: many; V: TRBV9; J: TRBJ2-7; CDR3: CASSSGTSGFYEQYF; DNA: TGTGCCAGCAGTTCAGGGACTAGCGGGTTCTACGAGCAGTACTTC
D: NA; size: many; V: TRBV18; J: TRBJ1-2; CDR3: CASSPRRADGYTF; DNA: TGTGCCAGCTCACCACGGAGGGCCGATGGCTACACCTTC
D: TRBD2; size: many; V: TRBV20-1; J: TRBJ2-7; CDR3: CSARELAGGTSYEQYF; DNA: TGCAGTGCTAGAGAACTAGCGGGGGGAACCTCCTACGAGCAGTACTTC
D: NA; size: few; V: TRBV29-1; J: TRBJ1-1; CDR3: CSVESLRGESEAFF; DNA: TGCAGCGTTGAAAGCCTCAGGGGAGAATCTGAAGCTTTCTTT
D: NA; size: many; V: TRBV2; J: TRBJ1-3; CDR3: CASSHRGQRTSSGNTIYF; DNA: TGTGCCAGCAGTCACCGTGGCCAACGGACGAGTTCTGGAAACACCATATATTTT
D: NA; size: many; V: TRBV6-2/TRBV6-3; J: TRBJ2-7; CDR3: CASTPGDSGYEQYF; DNA: TGTGCCAGCACCCCCGGGGATAGCGGCTACGAGCAGTACTTC
D: TRBD1; size: NA; V: TRBV12-3/TRBV12-4; J: TRBJ1-2; CDR3: CASSFLGQGGYTF; DNA: TGTGCCAGCAGTTTCCTCGGACAGGGTGGCTACACCTTC
D: TRBD1; size: many; V: TRBV6-5; J: TRBJ2-6; CDR3: CASSSRTGSGANVLTF; DNA: TGTGCCAGCAGCTCAAGGACAGGCTCTGGGGCCAACGTCCTGACTTTC
D: NA; size: NA; V: TRBV20-1; J: TRBJ1-2; CDR3: CSALSSGFYGYTF; DNA: TGCAGTGCGCTCAGCTCAGGGTTCTATGGCTACACCTTC
D: NA; size: once; V: TRBV19; J: TRBJ1-1; CDR3: CATGEGKRTEAFF; DNA: TGTGCCACCGGCGAGGGAAAGAGGACTGAAGCTTTCTTT
D: NA; size: many; V: TRBV6-5; J: TRBJ1-5; CDR3: CASSYRQNQPQHF; DNA: TGTGCCAGCAGTTATCGACAGAATCAGCCCCAGCATTTT
D: NA; size: NA; V: TRBV12-3/TRBV12-4; J: TRBJ2-5; CDR3: CASSFEDSPETQYF; DNA: TGTGCCAGCAGTTTCGAGGACAGTCCGGAGACCCAGTACTTC
D: NA; size: many; V: TRBV11-2; J: TRBJ2-7; CDR3: CASSLDSFTDYEQYF; DNA: TGTGCCAGCAGCTTAGATAGTTTCACGGACTACGAGCAGTACTTC
D: NA; size: many; V: TRBV11-1; J: TRBJ1-1; CDR3: CASSRYSGATEAFF; DNA: TGTGCCAGCAGCCGCTACAGTGGGGCCACTGAAGCTTTCTTT
D: NA; size: many; V: TRBV20-1; J: TRBJ1-2; CDR3: CSARPGQSKHGYTF; DNA: TGCAGTGCTAGGCCCGGACAGTCGAAGCATGGCTACACCTTC
D: TRBD1; size: NA; V: TRBV15; J: TRBJ1-1; CDR3: CATDPTGRFTEAFF; DNA: TGTGCCACCGACCCGACAGGGAGGTTCACTGAAGCTTTCTTT
D: NA; size: many; V: TRBV4-1; J: TRBJ2-7; CDR3: CASSYYEGNYEQYF; DNA: TGCGCCAGCAGCTACTATGAGGGAAACTACGAGCAGTACTTC
D: TRBD1; size: NA; V: TRBV7-8; J: TRBJ2-7; CDR3: CASSFPYRGRNEQYF; DNA: TGTGCCAGCAGCTTCCCTTACAGGGGGCGCAACGAGCAGTACTTC
D: TRBD1; size: NA; V: TRBV11-2; J: TRBJ1-2; CDR3: CASSFRPGQHYGYTF; DNA: TGTGCCAGCAGCTTCCGCCCGGGACAGCACTATGGCTACACCTTC
D: TRBD1; size: many; V: TRBV7-8; J: TRBJ1-2; CDR3: CASSLGQGSIGYTF; DNA: TGTGCCAGCAGCTTAGGACAGGGTTCTATTGGCTACACCTTC
D: NA; size: many; V: TRBV24-1; J: TRBJ1-6; CDR3: CATSASAANSPLHF; DNA: TGTGCCACCAGTGCATCAGCCGCGAATTCACCCCTCCACTTT
D: TRBD1; size: many; V: TRBV28; J: TRBJ2-5; CDR3: CASSSDRAGTQYF; DNA: TGTGCCAGCAGTTCTGACAGGGCAGGGACCCAGTACTTC
D: NA; size: many; V: TRBV9; J: TRBJ1-1; CDR3: CASSVPRLNTEAFF; DNA: TGTGCCAGCAGCGTACCACGCTTGAACACTGAAGCTTTCTTT
D: TRBD2; size: many; V: TRBV6-2/TRBV6-3; J: TRBJ2-7; CDR3: CASSDIASGRKEQYF; DNA: TGTGCCAGCAGCGACATCGCTAGCGGGAGAAAAGAGCAGTACTTC
D: TRBD1; size: many; V: TRBV28; J: TRBJ2-5; CDR3: CASSHPRDRGRETQYF; DNA: TGTGCCAGCAGCCACCCTCGCGACAGGGGGAGAGAGACCCAGTACTTC
D: TRBD1; size: NA; V: TRBV7-8; J: TRBJ1-5; CDR3: CASSVGTGGNQPQHF; DNA: TGTGCCAGCAGCGTTGGGACAGGGGGAAATCAGCCCCAGCATTTT
D: TRBD2; size: NA; V: TRBV6-2/TRBV6-3; J: TRBJ2-1; CDR3: CTSRSGTIDYNEQFF; DNA: TGTACCAGCAGATCCGGGACTATAGATTACAATGAGCAGTTCTTC
D: NA; size: few; V: TRBV28; J: TRBJ1-2; CDR3: CASSLPQGSTYGYTF; DNA: TGTGCCAGCAGTTTACCCCAGGGATCCACCTATGGCTACACCTTC
D: NA; size: many; V: TRBV7-9; J: TRBJ2-7; CDR3: CASSLAGALEQYF; DNA: TGTGCCAGCAGCTTAGCGGGAGCATTGGAGCAGTACTTC
D: NA; size: many; V: TRBV30; J: TRBJ1-1; CDR3: CAWRRGGTEAFF; DNA: TGTGCCTGGAGAAGGGGCGGCACTGAAGCTTTCTTT
D: TRBD2; size: many; V: TRBV7-3; J: TRBJ2-7; CDR3: CASSPGTSGSSYEQYF; DNA: TGTGCCAGCAGTCCCGGGACTAGCGGAAGCTCCTACGAGCAGTACTTC
D: TRBD2; size: many; V: TRBV6-2/TRBV6-3; J: TRBJ2-7; CDR3: CASSYSGSGRSYEQYF; DNA: TGTGCCAGCAGTTACTCGGGGAGCGGGAGGTCCTACGAGCAGTACTTC
D: TRBD1; size: many; V: TRBV6-4; J: TRBJ2-5; CDR3: CATTLRDRATSPTGETQYF; DNA: TGTGCCACCACCCTGAGGGACAGGGCGACTTCCCCCACGGGGGAGACCCAGTACTTC
D: NA; size: NA; V: TRBV13; J: TRBJ1-2; CDR3: CASSRPSLATGSFPYRRGYTF; DNA: TGTGCCAGCAGCCGACCATCACTAGCCACAGGATCATTCCCCTATAGACGTGGCTACACCTTC
D: NA; size: NA; V: TRBV7-9; J: TRBJ1-2; CDR3: CASSFEGFKDYGYTF; DNA: TGTGCCAGCAGCTTCGAGGGTTTTAAAGACTATGGCTACACCTTC
D: NA; size: many; V: TRBV6-1; J: TRBJ2-5; CDR3: CASSELTQETQYF; DNA: TGTGCCAGCAGTGAGCTAACCCAGGAGACCCAGTACTTC
D: NA; size: many; V: TRBV6-5; J: TRBJ1-5; CDR3: CASSYERWGPQHF; DNA: TGTGCCAGCAGTTATGAACGGTGGGGGCCCCAGCATTTT
D: NA; size: many; V: TRBV7-3; J: TRBJ1-5; CDR3: CASSQDGNQPQHF; DNA: TGTGCCAGCAGCCAAGACGGCAATCAGCCCCAGCATTTT